This T cell receptor beta chain was found in a study of blood T cell repertoires in COVID-19 (TCRdb year 2020). General notes on the study: Collaborator samples came from the United States, Italy and Spain and covered acute and convalescent phases of COVID-19. The prospective study material was composed of cDNA or gDNA derived from T cells, B-cell-depleted T cells, or PBMCs. The dataset comprised deeply sampled blood TCRbeta repertoires from subjects exposed to, actively infected with, or recovered from COVID-19. The repertoires were released in a freely available public database intended as a resource for research on the immune response to SARS-CoV-2. The samples were drawn from the first 160 participants of the ongoing ImmuneRACE study and from 950 to 1,500 subjects provided by 6 global collaborators. A de-identified subject ID, COVID-19 status, age in years and sex were almost always included in the sample metadata. HLA class I and class II types, where available, came from metadata supplied by the sample provider rather than from assay-based typing.

CDR1 is given as MNHEY and CDR2 as SVGEGT, both from the germline V gene. Relative to germline, V is 0 bases shorter and J is 5 bases shorter, with 17 bases between their ends. The CDR3 has 16 amino acids, counting the end cysteine and phenylalanine. The CDR3 DNA has 48 bases and is translated from base 1. The immunoSEQ Assay, a bias-controlled multiplex PCR, was used to amplify TCRbeta CDR3 regions from genomic DNA. As for the authors' bioinformatics: The number of nucleated cells in each sample was estimated by amplification of reference gene primers within the assay. To quantify the absolute abundance of each unique TCRbeta CDR3 rearrangement, sequence reads were collapsed and filtered. For each sample, productive Simpson clonality was calculated as the square root of Simpson's diversity index across productive rearrangements. What TCRdb holds here is the immuneACCESS table cut down to in-frame rearrangements. Part of the clones is not present; checked against another copy, under half of the missing clones reflect an unresolved V gene, and the others are unexplained. That table supplies the V and J calls and clone size; D and trimming were determined from the DNA. The sample has 240,000 or so clones on record, about four fifths of them singletons. 3.4% of the sample lies in the top ten.

Study-wide conclusions, independent of this receptor: The amount of clinical and demographic metadata varied by source and participant and was provided uncurated.

Collaborating institutions collected whole blood in K2EDTA tubes following their own protocols. Collaborator samples were shipped for TCRbeta analysis as frozen whole blood, isolated PBMCs, or DNA extracted from either sample type. Of note for this clone: Its specific antigen is unknown. Per-nucleotide qualities are absent, and no much larger clonotype sits a single base away.

This clonotype was obtained from a woman aged 18-29 years with acute or convalescent COVID-19. The sample consisted of peripheral blood. Recombination linked TRBV6-2 or TRBV6-3 to TRBJ2-7, with a weak D call of TRBD2 (5 bases match). The CDR3 region has the sequence CASSYSKERRVNEQYF. In nucleotide form, the sequence is TGTGCCAGCAGTTACTCGAAAGAGAGGCGGGTCAACGAGCAGTACTTC.